These 11 T cell receptor beta chains share one sample of origin, sequenced in a study of blood T cell repertoires in COVID-19. Produced via immunoSEQ multiplex PCR; TCRdb's table is partial and in-frame only. The repertoire has 55,000 to 90,000 clones, around nine tenths of them found once; the top ten carry around 1.5%. The sequenced sample was peripheral blood. These receptors all come from a human donor in a cohort sampled during active COVID-19.

This chain connects TRBV7-9 to TRBJ1-3; unclear D gene. V dropped 1 base and J dropped 3 bases, with 7 bases sitting between them. Per the germline V gene, CDR1 is SEHNR and CDR2 is FQNEAQ (reference sequence). The CDR3 consists of 14 residues. CDR3 in amino acids: CASSLVLGGNTIYF. The CDR3 nucleotides are TGTGCCAGCAGCTTAGTTCTAGGTGGAAACACCATATATTTT.

The CDR3 bases are TGTGCCAGCAGCTTAGTAGAGGGATCCGGTAGACTGTTTTTT. Translated: CASSLVEGSGRLFF. This chain connects TRBV7-9 to TRBJ1-4, with D unclear. Trimming took off 1 base at V and 13 bases at J, with 16 bases between the two ends. In germline, CDR1 is SEHNR, CDR2 FQNEAQ (reference sequence). This CDR3 is built from 14 residues.

The V and J genes are TRBV5-1 and TRBJ2-1; 13 nucleotides agree with TRBD2. The CDR3 is 15 amino acids. CDR1 and CDR2 (germline): SGHRS, YFSETQ. V lost 3 bases and J lost 9; bases outside the gene matches: 6. In DNA, the CDR3 is TGCGCCAGCAGCTGGACTAGCGGGAGTGAGGGTGAGCAGTTCTTC. This gives the protein CASSWTSGSEGEQFF. The full variable domain, its missing parts supplied by reference TRBV5-1 and TRBJ2-1, is KAGVTQTPRYLIKTRGQQVTLSCSPISGHRSVSWYQQTPGQGLQFLFEYFSETQRNKGNFPGRFSGRQFSNSRSEMNVSTLELGDSALYLCASSWTSGSEGEQFFGPGTRLTVL.

The rearrangement links TRBV5-8 to TRBJ1-1; D uncertain. Trimming stripped 4 bases from V and 7 bases from J, with 17 bases between. The CDR3 extends over 14 amino acids. Germline lookup yields CDR1 SGHTS and CDR2 YDEGEE. The CDR3 loop is CASSPEWSGNEAFF. The CDR3 region has the DNA TGTGCCAGCAGCCCCGAGTGGTCTGGTAATGAAGCTTTCTTT.

This clone was seen once. J is TRBJ1-2 and V is TRBV5-1, with D unresolved. The CDR3 spans 14 residues. Germline assignment: CDR1 SGHRS and CDR2 YFSETQ. Deletions cut 3 bases from V and 1 base from J, with 10 bases between. CDR3 region: CASSSSGDNYGYTF. The CDR3, as DNA: TGCGCCAGCAGCTCTTCGGGAGATAACTATGGCTACACCTTC.

V is TRBV4-1 and J is TRBJ2-7; the D is unclear. The CDR3 spans 14 residues. Per germline, CDR1 MGHRA and CDR2 YSYEKL. V gave up 3 bases and J gave up 5 bases, with 14 bases separating them. CDR3 in DNA: TGCGCCAGCAGCCATCCCGGAGAGCGCCACGAGCAGTACTTC. Its translation is CASSHPGERHEQYF.

A single count supports this clone. This chain uses TRBV28 with TRBJ2-3; 7 nucleotides align to TRBD2. CDR1 is MDHEN, CDR2 SYDVKM, per germline. V lost 2 bases and J lost 0; bases outside the gene matches: 5. The CDR3 runs 16 residues. The CDR3 DNA reads TGTGCCAGCAGTTTAACGCTAGCGGAAAGCACAGATACGCAGTATTTT. It encodes CASSLTLAESTDTQYF.

V and J are TRBV19 and TRBJ1-1; D call uncertain. The CDR3 is made up of 13 amino acids. Germline assignment: CDR1 LNHDA and CDR2 SQIVND (reference sequence). Trimming shortened V by 2 bases and J by 2 bases, and 6 bases separated the two germline ends. CDR3 nucleotides: TGTGCCAGTAGTATACGAGCCAACACTGAAGCTTTCTTT. This encodes CASSIRANTEAFF.

This clone came up once. J is TRBJ2-3 and V is TRBV7-2; 7 bases align to TRBD1. This CDR3 spans 14 amino acids. Losses at the gene ends were 3 bases for V and 4 bases for J; bases not matched to a gene: 4. The germline V gene encodes CDR1 SGHTA and CDR2 FQGNSA. DNA for the CDR3: TGTGCCAGCAGCTTCCGACAGGGAGCAGATACGCAGTATTTT. This translates into CASSFRQGADTQYF.

This chain connects TRBV6-5 to TRBJ2-2, with TRBD1 identical over 9 bases. Germline V gives CDR1 MNHEY, CDR2 SVGAGI. The V gene end was trimmed by 6 bases and the J gene end by 1 base; junction bases not matched to a gene: 3. The CDR3 runs 15 residues. The CDR3 region has the DNA TGTGCCAGCAGGAGGACAGGGGAGAACACCGGGGAGCTGTTTTTT. Its translation is CASRRTGENTGELFF.

The genes are TRBV6-2 or TRBV6-3 and TRBJ2-5, with D tentatively TRBD2 (6 bases). The CDR3 is 16 residues long. CDR1 and CDR2 (germline): MNHEY, SVGEGT. The V gene lost 2 bases and the J gene lost 6 bases, with 19 bases spanning the gap. This CDR3 reads CASSYMGSGSGKTQYF. The CDR3 DNA reads TGTGCCAGCAGTTACATGGGTAGCGGAAGCGGCAAGACCCAGTACTTC.